The entry below describes one T cell receptor beta chain. The CDR3 sequence is 17 residues long. The germline V and J ends were trimmed by 0 bases and 3 bases, with 15 bases remaining between them. CDR1 is SGHKS, CDR2 YYEKEE, per germline (reference sequence). This entry comes from a study of shared clonotypes between healthy human individuals. It was roughly 210 ng DNA, about 30,000 T cell genomes, that sorted-subset replicate PCRs used. Assay used: immunoSEQ multiplex PCR; TCRdb lists only in-frame clones, some missing. The table records around 1.1 million clones, roughly 74% of them present only once.

Input material: memory CD4+ T cells from PBMCs. Sample subset: CD45RA-negative fraction. The chain combines TRBV5-5 with TRBJ2-2; no firm D call. The origin of this receptor is a man younger than 35 in good health. Some clones in this sample may be carry-over from other donors' samples. CDR3: CASSLAGRPEDTGELFF. In DNA, the CDR3 is TGTGCCAGCAGCTTGGCCGGCAGGCCCGAAGACACCGGGGAGCTGTTTTTT.